These 16 T cell receptor beta chains originate from one sample sequenced in a study of metastatic and nonmetastatic thyroid tumors (dated by TCRdb to 2019 to 2021). No patient had received any treatment before thyroid surgery. To prepare the library, PCR was applied. Sequencing took place on an Illumina HiSeq 4000. TCRdb reworked the public reads: Q25 trimming with fastp, MiXCR clone assembly, productive beta chains retained. For this sample the table gives 34,000 or so clones, of which 35% were detected only once. The biggest ten clones account for approximately 22% of the sample. The material sequenced was tumor tissue. These receptors all stem from a female donor with papillary thyroid cancer or a benign thyroid nodule (not recorded which). Some clones in this sample may be carry-over from other donors' samples.

This clone has just a few counts. The chain employs TRBV6-1 and TRBJ2-1, with 8 positions matching TRBD1. J was trimmed by 5 bases and V by 4 bases; bases with no gene match: 4. CDR1 and CDR2 from the germline V gene are MNHNS and SASEGT. The CDR3 runs to 14 residues. The CDR3 sequence is CASSGGQEHNEQFF. CDR3 in DNA: TGTGCCAGCAGTGGGGGACAGGAACACAATGAGCAGTTCTTC.

The chain couples TRBV28 to TRBJ2-7, with 8 bases lining up with TRBD2. The CDR3 totals 18 residues. Trimming took 6 bases from V and 3 from J; bases not matched to a gene: 19. Germline CDR1 MDHEN, CDR2 SYDVKM. CDR3 loop: CASRLAGSPAGGNYEQYF. Written as DNA, the CDR3 is TGTGCCAGCAGGCTGGCAGGGAGTCCGGCGGGGGGCAACTACGAGCAGTACTTC.

This chain joins TRBV2 and TRBJ2-3, with TRBD2 identical over 10 bases. Germline V gene sequence: CDR1 SNHLY, CDR2 FYNNEI. V was clipped by 8 bases and J by 2 bases; unmatched bases: 10. This CDR3 has 16 residues. CDR3 loop: CASGVGLAGDTDTQYF. CDR3 sequence (DNA): TGTGCCAGCGGTGTCGGTCTAGCGGGGGACACAGATACGCAGTATTTT.

The gene calls are TRBV20-1 and TRBJ2-5; possible D gene TRBD2, 6 bases. This CDR3 is 14 amino acids long. Trimming pared 1 base from V and 5 bases from J, leaving 14 bases between. Germline loops: CDR1 DFQATT, CDR2 SNEGSKA (reference sequence). The CDR3 nucleotides are TGCAGTGCTAGAGTTGGCGGAGGGAAGGAGACCCAGTACTTC. Translating gives CSARVGGGKETQYF.

V and J are TRBV6-1 and TRBJ1-2, with D tentatively TRBD1 (6 bases). In germline, CDR1 is MNHNS, CDR2 SASEGT. The CDR3 extends over 14 amino acids. Trimming removed 7 bases at V and 7 bases at J, with 19 bases between. CDR3: CASTDGARGGGYTF. CDR3 DNA sequence: TGTGCCAGCACCGACGGGGCCAGGGGCGGTGGCTACACCTTC.

The chain employs TRBV20-1 and TRBJ2-5, with TRBD2 matching 10 bases. The J call is in doubt because the DNA end fits TRBJ2-1 better. The CDR3 has 18 amino acids. CDR1 and CDR2 from the germline V gene are DFQATT and SNEGSKA (reference sequence). DNA for the CDR3: TGCAGTGCCCAAGGGGGAGCGGGAGGGCCAATGCGCGACAATGAGCAGTTCTTC. Its protein product is CSAQGGAGGPMRDNEQFF.

This clone was found a few times. CDR3 region: CASSYSGDRVNSPLHF. CDR3 DNA sequence: TGTGCCAGCAGTTACTCGGGGGACAGGGTCAATTCACCCCTCCACTTT. This chain connects TRBV6-5 to TRBJ1-6; TRBD1 aligns across 9 bases. CDR1 is MNHEY, CDR2 SVGAGI, per germline. The CDR3 contains 16 residues. The V gene end was trimmed by 0 bases and the J gene end by 7 bases; junction bases not matched to a gene: 4.

The rearrangement uses TRBV20-1 and TRBJ1-2; a possible D gene is TRBD1 (6 bases). Trimming left V 3 bases short and J 4 bases short, with 18 bases between. The CDR3 covers 15 residues. The V gene's germline CDR1 is DFQATT and CDR2 SNEGSKA (reference sequence). This chain's CDR3 is CSASSDPTGTYGYTF. The CDR3 nucleotides are TGCAGTGCTAGCTCGGATCCGACAGGAACCTATGGCTACACCTTC.

This clone has only one observation. This chain links TRBV11-3 with TRBJ2-7; D gene ambiguous. The germline gives CDR1 SGHNT, CDR2 YENEEA. V dropped 5 bases and J dropped 4 bases, with 6 bases sitting between them. The CDR3 consists of 11 residues. This CDR3 is CASSPHYEQYF. CDR3 in DNA: TGTGCCAGCAGCCCTCATTACGAGCAGTACTTC.

J is TRBJ2-7 and V is TRBV7-2; 8 nucleotides agree with TRBD1. Germline CDR1 SGHTA, CDR2 FQGNSA. The CDR3 has 14 amino acids. Losses at the gene ends were 6 bases for V and 7 bases for J; bases not matched to a gene: 11. CDR3 loop: CASRVPGGAGEQYF. The DNA for the CDR3 is TGTGCCAGCAGGGTCCCAGGGGGCGCGGGGGAGCAGTACTTC.

This clone came up a few times. V and J are TRBV15 and TRBJ2-3; D remains ambiguous. V shed 3 bases and J shed 6 bases, with 13 bases lying between them. Per the germline V gene, CDR1 is LNHNV and CDR2 is YYDKDF (reference sequence). CDR3 length: 14 amino acids. The CDR3 DNA is TGTGCCACCAGCAGGTCCGGATCGGCGGATACGCAGTATTTT. Translated: CATSRSGSADTQYF.

This clone appeared a few times. This rearrangement joins TRBV24-1 to TRBJ2-1, with no clear D. The CDR3 is made up of 12 amino acids. Germline loops: CDR1 KGHDR, CDR2 SFDVKD. V was pared by 2 bases and J by 10 bases, with 8 bases between. The CDR3 nucleotides are TGTGCCACCAGTGATTCGTGGTCCGAGCAGTTCTTC. Amino acid sequence: CATSDSWSEQFF.

This clone has more than one count but fewer than ten. The chain uses TRBV6-1 and TRBJ2-7; 8 nucleotides line up with TRBD2. With 5 bases clipped from V and 5 bases from J, the junction kept 8 bases outside the gene matches. Germline V gene data show CDR1 as MNHNS and CDR2 as SASEGT. The CDR3 spans 14 residues. The CDR3 DNA follows: TGTGCCAGCAGTTCAGCGGGAGTAGGAGACGAGCAGTACTTC. It translates to CASSSAGVGDEQYF.

This clone came up a few times. The chain uses TRBV27 and TRBJ2-7; 12 nucleotides agree with TRBD2. The V gene end was trimmed by 7 bases and the J gene end by 3 bases; junction bases not matched to a gene: 4. The CDR3 has 14 amino acids. The germline CDR1 and CDR2 sequences are MNHEY and SMNVEV (reference sequence). The CDR3: CASKRTSGNYEQYF. The DNA of the CDR3 is TGTGCCAGCAAAAGGACTAGCGGGAACTACGAGCAGTACTTC.

This rearrangement joins TRBV4-1 to TRBJ2-1, with 11 positions matching TRBD2. The CDR3 sequence is 16 residues long. Germline loops: CDR1 MGHRA, CDR2 YSYEKL. Trimming cost V 4 bases and J 4 bases; bases outside gene matches: 6. The CDR3 DNA sequence: TGCGCCAGCAGCCCATTACTAGCGGGAGCGTACAATGAGCAGTTCTTC. This gives the protein CASSPLLAGAYNEQFF.

This clone has more than one count but fewer than ten. The CDR3 region is CASSSGRRDNEQFF. CDR3 DNA: TGTGCCAGCAGTAGCGGGAGGAGAGACAATGAGCAGTTCTTC. The V and J genes are TRBV6-2 or TRBV6-3 and TRBJ2-1; TRBD2 aligns across 9 bases. This CDR3 contains 14 residues. CDR1 is MNHEY, CDR2 SVGEGT, per germline. Trimming removed 5 bases from V and 5 bases from J; junction bases left unmatched: 4.